This T cell receptor (beta chain) was sequenced in a study of T cell repertoires in cytomegalovirus infection. Study in general: Both a matching HLA type and CMV infection were indicated by public TCR beta signatures. Overall study results and limits: CMV carriers with the relevant HLA were identified by cumulative public TCR beta family frequency. Predominance within the ex vivo response was attributable to HLA-C-restricted CMV-specific TCR beta clonotypes.

Of note for this clonotype: Its antigen is as yet unknown.

CDR1 is LNHNV, CDR2 YYDKDF, per germline (reference sequence). The V end was cut by 0 bases, the J end by 1 base, with 12 bases between. This CDR3 is built from 16 residues. MiXCR, applied by TCRdb to the reads, yields one record per CDR3 protein. The data show around 310,000 distinct CDR3 sequences, with 15% to 20% seen just once and around 11% held by the top ten. The V call is TRBV15, the J call TRBJ2-5; TRBD1 might be the D (6 bases). The sequence was obtained from a human donor in good health (CMV status not recorded). Some clones in this sample may be carry-over from other donors' samples. Sequences were obtained from PBMCs. This CDR3 is CATSRDYTGSQETQYF. DNA of the CDR3: TGTGCCACCAGCAGAGATTATACAGGGTCCCAAGAGACCCAGTACTTC.